This T cell receptor (beta chain) was recovered during a study of PD-L1 blockade in urothelial cancer. The overall study: Male patients with bladder-origin urothelial cancer numbered about nine tenths of the roughly 29. Blood-derived samples held a median roughly 150,000 T cells.

This table comes from immunoSEQ multiplex PCR, and its TCRdb copy is limited to in-frame clones, with some not included. The table lists some 89,000 clones, over 75% of them singletons, with around an eighth in the top ten. Time point meaning: pretreatment peripheral blood. V lost 1 base to trimming and J lost 4 bases; unmatched junction nucleotides: 2. Per the germline V gene, CDR1 is SGHTA and CDR2 is FQGNSA. This CDR3 contains 17 residues. The receptor's source is a man in his sixties with urothelial cancer. The genes are TRBV7-2 and TRBJ2-1; 15 bases line up with TRBD2. The starting material was PBMCs, obtained around atezolizumab (anti-PD-L1) treatment. The CDR3 sequence is CASSLGGLAGGYNEQFF. The CDR3 region has the DNA TGTGCCAGCAGCTTAGGAGGACTAGCGGGGGGGTACAATGAGCAGTTCTTC.